The clone carrying this T cell receptor (beta chain) came up a few times. Its antigen is undetermined. This sample was taken from a study of post-analysis software for immune sequencing data. Study-wide results and limits: A few TRBV segments appeared more often in patients than in controls, and TRBV5-6, TRBV5-1 and TRBV20-1 were among these.

CDR1 and CDR2 from the germline V gene are DFQATT and SNEGSKA (reference sequence). This CDR3 has 14 residues. Prepared libraries of TCR beta cDNA carried unique molecular identifiers. MiXCR, applied by TCRdb to the PCR reads, yields one record per CDR3 protein. The data show some 370,000 distinct CDR3 sequences, less than 40% seen once. The sample taken for sequencing was blood. This rearrangement joins TRBV20-1 to TRBJ2-7; 8 bases are a match to TRBD1. TRBJ2-5 explains the end of the DNA better; the J call may be wrong. The sequence came from a girl aged 10 to 17 with multiple sclerosis. The CDR3 loop is CSAPGQGVGETQYF. The CDR3 DNA follows: TGCAGTGCCCCTGGACAGGGAGTGGGCGAGACCCAGTACTTC.